The 29 T cell receptor beta chains listed next were all sequenced from one sample in a study of coeliac disease (dated by TCRdb to between 2021 and 2023). The method behind the library was the immunoSEQ multiplex PCR assay. The table comes from immuneACCESS by way of TCRdb, which keeps in-frame sequences with V and J called. Part of the clones is missing from these tables; in studies checked, under half for an unresolved V gene and the rest for unknown reasons. The sample table lists under 2,500 clones, roughly three fifths of them with a count of one. The ten largest clones capture about 24% of the sample. The sequenced sample was intraepithelial lymphocytes from the gut. The label giving this sample's cell subset or site can be read as: intraepithelial cell (IEC) fraction of small intestinal biopsy. These receptors originate from a woman in her 70s with celiac disease on a gluten-free diet.

This sequence joins TRBV29-1 and TRBJ2-3; TRBD2 aligns across 7 bases. V lost 3 bases and J lost 1; bases outside the gene matches: 7. The CDR3 runs to 15 residues. CDR1 and CDR2 (germline): SQVTM, ANQGSEA. In nucleotides, the CDR3 is TGCAGCGTTGATAAGACTAGCCCGCGCACAGATACGCAGTATTTT. Amino acid sequence: CSVDKTSPRTDTQYF.

The J gene is TRBJ2-1, the V gene TRBV9; 9 bases are shared with TRBD2. The CDR3 totals 18 residues. V lost 1 base, J lost 5 bases, and 13 bases stayed unmatched. Germline assignment: CDR1 SGDLS and CDR2 YYNGEE. The CDR3 DNA follows: TGTGCCAGCAGCGTAAGTATAGGGGAGACTAGCGGAAACAATGAGCAGTTCTTC. This gives the protein CASSVSIGETSGNNEQFF.

The J gene is TRBJ1-2, the V gene TRBV28, with D perhaps matching TRBD1 (6 bases). This CDR3 spans 14 amino acids. Germline V gene lookup returns CDR1 MDHEN and CDR2 SYDVKM. Trimming took off 2 bases at V and 2 bases at J, with 9 bases between the two ends. CDR3: CASSLTGWNYGYTF. The DNA of the CDR3 is TGTGCCAGCAGTTTAACAGGGTGGAACTATGGCTACACCTTC.

The J gene is TRBJ2-2, the V gene TRBV2; TRBD1 matches 8 bases. Germline CDR1 reads SNHLY; CDR2 reads FYNNEI. V was clipped by 7 bases and J by 5 bases; unmatched bases: 6. The CDR3 has 14 amino acids. In DNA, the CDR3 is TGTGCCAGCAAGGACAGGGTGGGAACCGGGGAGCTGTTTTTT. Translation: CASKDRVGTGELFF.

V gene TRBV18 combines with J gene TRBJ1-4, with D perhaps matching TRBD1 (6 bases). This CDR3 region has 21 residues. Looked up from germline, CDR1 is KGHSH and CDR2 is LQKENI. The ends were cut back, 1 base at V and 7 bases at J, with 31 bases in the middle. The CDR3 reads CASSPLTHHRASIPWGEKLFF. The CDR3 nucleotides are TGTGCCAGCTCACCACTCACACACCACAGGGCTTCGATCCCTTGGGGTGAAAAACTGTTTTTT.

CDR3 protein: CASSKTSGPQETQYF. Here the CDR3 DNA reads TGTGCCAGCAGCAAAACTAGCGGGCCTCAAGAGACCCAGTACTTC. This rearrangement joins TRBV4-2 to TRBJ2-5; the match to TRBD2 covers 9 bases. The CDR3 has 15 residues. V trimming: 5 bases; J trimming: 2 bases; junction bases outside the gene matches: 6. Germline V lookup: CDR1 LGHNA, CDR2 YNFKEQ.

This clone was seen a handful of times. The chain couples TRBV7-9 to TRBJ1-6; the D is unclear. The CDR3 loop spans 16 amino acids. V was shortened by 7 bases and J by 2 bases, with 15 bases between the two germline ends. Germline CDR1 and CDR2: SEHNR and FQNEAQ (reference sequence). CDR3 in DNA: TGTGCCAGCAACCCCCTAGATGAACCCTATAATTCACCCCTCCACTTT. As protein: CASNPLDEPYNSPLHF.

This clone was detected once. The chain joins TRBV29-1 to TRBJ2-5; D may be TRBD2 (5 bases). The CDR3 extends over 13 amino acids. Trimming removed 7 bases from V and 2 bases from J, with 14 bases in between. The germline V gene has CDR1 SQVTM and CDR2 ANQGSEA. The DNA for the CDR3 is TGCAGCGCCGCTGGCGGGTGGCAAGAGACCCAGTACTTC. Protein product: CSAAGGWQETQYF.

CDR3 protein: CASSEARGTEAFF. The CDR3 nucleotides are TGTGCCAGCAGTGAGGCACGGGGTACTGAAGCTTTCTTT. This chain links TRBV6-1 with TRBJ1-1; D ambiguous. The V gene's germline CDR1 is MNHNS and CDR2 SASEGT. The V gene lost 3 bases and the J gene lost 5 bases, with 10 bases spanning the gap. This CDR3 spans 13 amino acids.

This clone was seen more than once but under ten times. The chain recombines TRBV2 with TRBJ1-5; 9 bases agree with TRBD1. The germline gives CDR1 SNHLY, CDR2 FYNNEI. The CDR3 runs 15 residues. The J segment lost 6 bases and the V segment lost 6 bases, leaving 9 bases of the junction unmatched. CDR3 sequence (DNA): TGTGCCAGCAGCGCCGGGACAGGGTTTGCTCAGCCCCAGCATTTT. Its translation is CASSAGTGFAQPQHF.

This chain joins TRBV19 and TRBJ2-3; D uncertain. CDR1 is LNHDA and CDR2 is SQIVND in the germline V gene (reference sequence). This CDR3 comprises 12 residues. V lost 6 bases and J lost 0, with 4 bases in between. The CDR3 here is CASRQSTDTQYF. The CDR3, as DNA: TGTGCCAGTAGACAGAGCACAGATACGCAGTATTTT.

Regarding this clone: The junction departs from germline at one end; a sequencing error may be responsible. The chain recombines TRBV2 with TRBJ1-6; D gene ambiguous. The CDR3 consists of 15 residues. Germline V gene lookup returns CDR1 SNHLY and CDR2 FYNNEI. The CDR3: CASNEARGYNSPLHF. The CDR3 nucleotides are TGTGCCAGCAATGAAGCGCGGGGCTATAATTCACCCCTCCACTTT.

In this sample, this clone is large (0.1 to 1%). The chain uses TRBV10-3 and TRBJ2-7, with 10 bases identical to TRBD1. CDR1 is ENHRY and CDR2 is SYGVKD in the germline V gene. This CDR3 is 11 amino acids long. V was pared by 11 bases and J by 6 bases, with 4 bases of the junction left unmatched. This CDR3 reads CAGGQGVEQYF. CDR3 nucleotide sequence: TGTGCCGGAGGACAGGGGGTCGAGCAGTACTTC.

Only a few counts were recorded for this clone. The chain uses TRBV18 and TRBJ1-5; TRBD1 is a possible D gene (5 bases). CDR1 and CDR2 from the germline V gene are KGHSH and LQKENI. V lost 2 bases, J lost 3 bases, and 11 bases lay in between. The CDR3 is made up of 15 amino acids. CDR3 bases: TGTGCCAGCTCACCAATGCGACAGATCAATCAGCCCCAGCATTTT. It is translated as CASSPMRQINQPQHF.

To note about this clone: The junction differs from germline at one of its ends, possibly a read error. V and J are TRBV5-1 and TRBJ1-2; TRBD1 matches 9 bases. This CDR3 spans 16 amino acids. Per the germline V gene, CDR1 is SGHRS and CDR2 is YFSETQ. CDR3 amino acids: CASSVGQGMSGHGYTF. CDR3 in DNA: TGTGCCAGCAGCGTCGGACAGGGGATGTCGGGACATGGCTACACCTTC. The complete variable domain, with remaining parts taken from reference TRBV5-1 and TRBJ1-2, reads KAGVTQTPRYLIKTRGQQVTLSCSPISGHRSVSWYQQTPGQGLQFLFEYFSETQRNKGNFPGRFSGRQFSNSRSEMNVSTLELGDSALYLCASSVGQGMSGHGYTFGSGTRLTVV.

This clone was observed a few times. The chain links TRBV5-5 to TRBJ2-2; tentative D call: TRBD2 (6 bases). Germline lookup yields CDR1 SGHKS and CDR2 YYEKEE (reference sequence). V lost 5 bases and J lost 7, with 15 bases in between. The CDR3 loop spans 14 amino acids. The CDR3 is CASRPLEDYGELFF. The CDR3 nucleotides are TGTGCCAGCAGACCCCTGGAGGACTACGGGGAGCTGTTTTTT.

The chain recombines TRBV5-5 with TRBJ1-6; 7 nucleotides agree with TRBD1. The trim removed 0 bases at V and 9 bases at J, leaving 9 bases unmatched. This CDR3 comprises 16 residues. Germline values: CDR1 SGHKS, CDR2 YYEKEE (reference sequence). CDR3 residues: CASSLDPGTEGSPLHF. CDR3 nucleotides: TGTGCCAGCAGCTTGGACCCCGGGACAGAGGGTTCACCCCTCCACTTT. Filled out from reference TRBV5-5 and TRBJ1-6, the complete variable domain reads DAGVTQSPTHLIKTRGQQVTLRCSPISGHKSVSWYQQVLGQGPQFIFQYYEKEERGRGNFPDRFSARQFPNYSSELNVNALLLGDSALYLCASSLDPGTEGSPLHFGNGTRLTVT.

A note on this clone: An end of the junction differs from the germline gene, which may be a read error. This chain uses TRBV5-1 with TRBJ2-1; 8 nucleotides line up with TRBD2. Germline V gene lookup returns CDR1 SGHRS and CDR2 YFSETQ. CDR3 length: 15 residues. The CDR3 reads CASSPLAASYNEQFF. DNA for the CDR3: TGTGCCAGCAGCCCACTAGCGGCCTCCTACAATGAGCAGTTCTTC.

CDR3 loop: CASSQGPAAFTDTQYF. In DNA, the CDR3 is TGTGCCAGCAGCCAAGGCCCGGCGGCCTTCACAGATACGCAGTATTTT. The rearrangement joins TRBV4-2 to TRBJ2-3; D gene uncertain. Germline V gives CDR1 LGHNA, CDR2 YNFKEQ. V lost 1 base, J lost 2 bases, and 13 bases lay in between. The CDR3 consists of 16 residues.

The chain uses TRBV2 and TRBJ2-5; 10 nucleotides align to TRBD2. V shed 6 bases, J shed 5 bases, and the junction held 15 bases outside the gene matches. This CDR3 region has 17 residues. CDR1 and CDR2 from the germline V gene are SNHLY and FYNNEI. In DNA, the CDR3 is TGTGCCAGCAGGTTGTCTAGCGGGAGACAGATTGGGGAGACCCAGTACTTC. Translation gives CASRLSSGRQIGETQYF.

In its sample, this clone was seen a few times. The CDR3 here is CASSLSLAGDHEQYV. The CDR3 DNA reads TGTGCCAGCAGTTTATCACTAGCGGGAGACCACGAGCAGTACGTC. The V and J genes are TRBV27 and TRBJ2-7, with 11 bases aligning to TRBD2. J was trimmed by 5 bases and V by 0 bases; bases with no gene match: 3. The CDR3 has 15 residues. Germline CDR1 MNHEY, CDR2 SMNVEV (reference sequence).

This clone has more than one count but fewer than ten. The chain links TRBV28 to TRBJ1-5; tentatively, D is TRBD1 (5 bases). CDR3 length: 14 residues. V dropped 2 bases and J dropped 4 bases, with 9 bases sitting between them. CDR1 is MDHEN, CDR2 SYDVKM, per germline. In DNA, the CDR3 is TGTGCCAGCAGTTTACAGGGATGGAATCAGCCCCAGCATTTT. Translation: CASSLQGWNQPQHF.

This sequence joins TRBV5-1 and TRBJ1-3; the match to TRBD1 covers 10 bases. With V trimmed by 5 bases and J by 4 bases, 6 bases remained unmatched. The CDR3 has 15 amino acids. Germline V gene sequence: CDR1 SGHRS, CDR2 YFSETQ. This chain's CDR3 is CASSSGTGEGNTIYF. CDR3 bases: TGCGCCAGCAGTTCCGGGACAGGGGAAGGAAACACCATATATTTT.

The V call is TRBV2, the J call TRBJ2-7, with D maybe TRBD2 (6 bases). Deletions cut 6 bases from V and 2 bases from J, with 8 bases between. This CDR3 region has 12 residues. Germline assignment: CDR1 SNHLY and CDR2 FYNNEI. CDR3 in DNA: TGTGCCAGCAGGCGACTAGCCTACGAGCAGTACTTC. Encoded protein: CASRRLAYEQYF.

The genes are TRBV2 and TRBJ2-3; 14 bases map to TRBD2. V shed 8 bases, J shed 4 bases, and the junction held 5 bases outside the gene matches. In germline, CDR1 is SNHLY, CDR2 FYNNEI. This CDR3 contains 15 residues. The CDR3 loop reads CASLGTSGSPDTQYF. CDR3 nucleotide sequence: TGTGCCAGCCTCGGGACTAGCGGGAGCCCAGATACGCAGTATTTT.

This clone was counted between two and nine times. V is TRBV18 and J is TRBJ1-1; no clear D gene. This CDR3 region has 15 residues. Looked up from germline, CDR1 is KGHSH and CDR2 is LQKENI. Trimming pared 1 base from V and 2 bases from J, leaving 11 bases between. This CDR3 is CASSPRGNANTEAFF. CDR3 in DNA: TGTGCCAGCTCACCACGAGGCAACGCTAACACTGAAGCTTTCTTT.

Within the sample, this clone is hyperexpanded (1% or more). The chain joins TRBV27 to TRBJ2-7; TRBD2 matches 10 bases. This CDR3 is built from 15 residues. Germline V lookup: CDR1 MNHEY, CDR2 SMNVEV (reference sequence). Losses at the gene ends were 0 bases for V and 3 bases for J; bases not matched to a gene: 2. In DNA form, the CDR3 reads TGTGCCAGCAGTTTATCGCTAGCGGGGGACTACGAGCAGTACTTC. Translating gives CASSLSLAGDYEQYF.

CDR3 sequence: CAISELESGHGYTF. For the CDR3, the DNA is TGTGCCATCAGTGAACTCGAATCAGGTCATGGCTACACCTTC. The chain carries TRBV10-3 and TRBJ1-2; D call uncertain. Trimming cost V 3 bases and J 6 bases, with 14 bases left between them. The CDR3 covers 14 residues. In germline, CDR1 is ENHRY, CDR2 SYGVKD.

For this clone: At one end, the junction sequence differs from germline, possibly due to a read error. The genes are TRBV2 and TRBJ2-1, with D uncertain. Germline loops: CDR1 SNHLY, CDR2 FYNNEI. This CDR3 region has 13 residues. CDR3 protein: CAGSPSRGNEQFF. CDR3 DNA: TGTGCCGGCAGCCCCAGTAGAGGAAATGAGCAGTTCTTC. Based on the CDR3 plus reference TRBV2 and TRBJ2-1, the full variable domain is EPEVTQTPSHQVTQMGQEVILRCVPISNHLYFYWYRQILGQKVEFLVSFYNNEISEKSEIFDDQFSVERPDGSNFTLKIRSTKLEDSAMYFCAGSPSRGNEQFFGPGTRLTVL.